This T cell receptor beta chain was captured by sequencing in a study of beta chain features in type 1 diabetes. Cells sorted by CD45RO/CCR7/CD25/CD127/CD95/CD27 comprised CD4+ naive, central memory, regulatory and stem cell-like memory cells. The CDR3 totals 13 residues. CDR1 is SNHLY, CDR2 FYNNEI, per germline. J was trimmed by 5 bases and V by 9 bases; bases with no gene match: 6. Sequencing targeted expressed TCRB transcripts, as all isolated RNA had been reverse transcribed. Repertoires were generated with immunoSEQ multiplex PCR, while TCRdb's copy carries only in-frame clones and drops some. The sample contains 450,000 to 550,000 clones, about 29% of which appear only once.

Sequenced material: naive CD4+ T cells from blood. The V gene is TRBV2, the J gene TRBJ2-7, with 11 bases identical to TRBD2. The receptor comes from a man younger than 35 in good health. CDR3 coding DNA: TGTGCCAGGGAGACTAGCGGGATGGACGAGCAGTACTTC. Amino acid sequence: CARETSGMDEQYF.